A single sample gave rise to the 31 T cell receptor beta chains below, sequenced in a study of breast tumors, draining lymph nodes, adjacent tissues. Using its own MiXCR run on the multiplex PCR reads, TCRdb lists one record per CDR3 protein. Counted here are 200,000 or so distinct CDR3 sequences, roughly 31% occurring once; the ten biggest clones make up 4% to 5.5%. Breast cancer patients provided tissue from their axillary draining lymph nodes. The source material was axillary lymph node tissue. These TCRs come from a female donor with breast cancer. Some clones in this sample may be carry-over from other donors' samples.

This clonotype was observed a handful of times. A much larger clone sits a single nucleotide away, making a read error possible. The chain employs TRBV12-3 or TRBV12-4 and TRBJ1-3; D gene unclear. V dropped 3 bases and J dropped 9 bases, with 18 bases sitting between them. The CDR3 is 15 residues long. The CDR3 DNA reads TGTGCCAGCAGTTTCTTTTCGCTGGAGAGGAGCACCATATATTTT. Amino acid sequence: CASSFFSLERSTIYF.

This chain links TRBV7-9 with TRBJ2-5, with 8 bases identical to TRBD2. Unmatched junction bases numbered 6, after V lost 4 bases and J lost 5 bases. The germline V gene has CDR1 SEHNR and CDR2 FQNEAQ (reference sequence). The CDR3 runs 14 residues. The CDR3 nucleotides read TGTGCCAGCAGCTCTAGCGGGCCGCGGGAGACCCAGTACTTC. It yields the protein CASSSSGPRETQYF.

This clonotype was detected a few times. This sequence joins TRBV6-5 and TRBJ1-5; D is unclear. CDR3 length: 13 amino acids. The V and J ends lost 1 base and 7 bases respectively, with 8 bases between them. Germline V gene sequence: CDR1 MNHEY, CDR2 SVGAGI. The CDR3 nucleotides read TGTGCCAGCAGTTACTACGGAAGGCAGCCCCAGCATTTT. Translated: CASSYYGRQPQHF.

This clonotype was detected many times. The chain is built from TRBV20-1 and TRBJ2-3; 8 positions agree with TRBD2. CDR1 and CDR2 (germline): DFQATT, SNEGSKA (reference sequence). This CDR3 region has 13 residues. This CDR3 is CTPGAGVTDTQYF. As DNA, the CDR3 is TGCACCCCAGGAGCGGGAGTCACAGATACGCAGTATTTT.

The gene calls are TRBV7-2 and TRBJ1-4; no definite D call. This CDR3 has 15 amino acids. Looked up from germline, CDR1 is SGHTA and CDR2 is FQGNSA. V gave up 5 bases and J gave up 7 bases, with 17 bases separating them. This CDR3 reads CASSPPSSKAEKLFF. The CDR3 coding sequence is TGTGCCAGCAGCCCCCCGTCCTCTAAGGCTGAAAAACTGTTTTTT.

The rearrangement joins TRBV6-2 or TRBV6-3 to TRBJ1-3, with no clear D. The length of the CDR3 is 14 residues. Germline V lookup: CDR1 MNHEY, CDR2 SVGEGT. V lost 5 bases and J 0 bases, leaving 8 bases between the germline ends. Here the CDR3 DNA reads TGTGCCAGCAGTCACTTCGCCTCTGGAAACACCATATATTTT. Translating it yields CASSHFASGNTIYF.

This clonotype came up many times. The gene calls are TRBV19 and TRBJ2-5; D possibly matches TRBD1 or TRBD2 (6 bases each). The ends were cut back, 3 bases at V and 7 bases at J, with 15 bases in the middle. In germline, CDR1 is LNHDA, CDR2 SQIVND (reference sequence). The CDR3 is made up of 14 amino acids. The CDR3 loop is CASSIAGGSGTQYF. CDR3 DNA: TGTGCCAGTAGTATTGCCGGGGGCTCAGGGACCCAGTACTTC.

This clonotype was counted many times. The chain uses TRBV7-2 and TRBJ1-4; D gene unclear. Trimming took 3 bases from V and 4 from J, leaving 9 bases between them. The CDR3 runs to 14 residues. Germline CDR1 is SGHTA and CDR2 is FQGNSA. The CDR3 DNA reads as TGTGCCAGCAGCTTGGCAGGTCATAATGAAAAACTGTTTTTT. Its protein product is CASSLAGHNEKLFF.

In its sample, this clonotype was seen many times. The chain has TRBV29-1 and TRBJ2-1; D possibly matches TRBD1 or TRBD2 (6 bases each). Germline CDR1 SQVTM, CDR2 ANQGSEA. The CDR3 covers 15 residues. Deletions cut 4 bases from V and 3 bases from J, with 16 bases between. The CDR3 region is CSVVGAGRSYNEQFF. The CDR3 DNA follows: TGCAGCGTTGTGGGGGCCGGGAGAAGCTACAATGAGCAGTTCTTC.

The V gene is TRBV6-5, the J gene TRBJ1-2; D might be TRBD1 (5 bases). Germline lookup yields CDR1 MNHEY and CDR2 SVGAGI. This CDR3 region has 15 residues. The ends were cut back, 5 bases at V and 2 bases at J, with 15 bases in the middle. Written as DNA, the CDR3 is TGTGCCAGCAGTCACCCCGGGACTCAAAACTATGGCTACACCTTC. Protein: CASSHPGTQNYGYTF.

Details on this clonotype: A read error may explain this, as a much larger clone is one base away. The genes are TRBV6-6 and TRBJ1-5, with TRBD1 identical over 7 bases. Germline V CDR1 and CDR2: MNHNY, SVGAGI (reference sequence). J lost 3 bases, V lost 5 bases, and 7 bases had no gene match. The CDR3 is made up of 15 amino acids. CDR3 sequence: CASSPGTDPNQPQHF. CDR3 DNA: TGTGCCAGCAGTCCCGGGACAGATCCCAATCAGCCCCAGCATTTT.

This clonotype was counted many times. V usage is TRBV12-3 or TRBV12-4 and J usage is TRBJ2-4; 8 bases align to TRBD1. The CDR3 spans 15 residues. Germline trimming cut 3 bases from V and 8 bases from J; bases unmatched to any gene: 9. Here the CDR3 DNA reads TGTGCCAGCAGTTTCCGGGACAGGCTCAGACACATTCAGTACTTC. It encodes CASSFRDRLRHIQYF.

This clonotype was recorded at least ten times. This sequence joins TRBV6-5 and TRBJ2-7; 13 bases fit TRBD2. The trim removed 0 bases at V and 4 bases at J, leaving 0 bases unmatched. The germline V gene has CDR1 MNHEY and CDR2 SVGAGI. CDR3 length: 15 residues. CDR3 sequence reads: CASSYSTSGRYEQYF. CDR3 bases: TGTGCCAGCAGTTACTCGACTAGCGGGAGGTACGAGCAGTACTTC.

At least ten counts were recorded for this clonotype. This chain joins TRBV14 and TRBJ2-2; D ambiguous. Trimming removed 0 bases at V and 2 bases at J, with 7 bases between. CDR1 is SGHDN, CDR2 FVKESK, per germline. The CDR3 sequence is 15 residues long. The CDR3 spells CASSQDSRNTGELFF. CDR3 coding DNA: TGTGCCAGCAGCCAAGATTCACGAAACACCGGGGAGCTGTTTTTT.

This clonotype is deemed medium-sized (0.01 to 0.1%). As DNA, the CDR3 is TGTGCCAGCAGTGCCCGACTAGCCGGGGGAGATACGCAGTATTTT. This encodes CASSARLAGGDTQYF. The chain employs TRBV2 and TRBJ2-3; 7 positions match TRBD2. The ends lost 4 bases at V and 5 bases at J; junction bases unmatched: 9. Germline V CDR1 and CDR2: SNHLY, FYNNEI. CDR3 length: 15 residues.

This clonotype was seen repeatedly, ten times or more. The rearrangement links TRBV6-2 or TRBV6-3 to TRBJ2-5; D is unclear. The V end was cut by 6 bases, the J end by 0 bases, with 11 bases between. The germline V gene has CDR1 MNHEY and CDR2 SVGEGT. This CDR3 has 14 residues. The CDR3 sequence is CASSPDGYQETQYF. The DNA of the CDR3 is TGTGCCAGCAGCCCTGACGGGTACCAAGAGACCCAGTACTTC.

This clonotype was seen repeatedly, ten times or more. In nucleotides, the CDR3 is TGTGCCAGCAGTGAGGGCGCCTACAATGAGCAGTTCTTC. This codes for CASSEGAYNEQFF. The chain is built from TRBV2 and TRBJ2-1; D is uncertain. Trimming stripped 3 bases from V and 2 bases from J, with 5 bases between. The CDR3 has 13 residues. Germline V gives CDR1 SNHLY, CDR2 FYNNEI.

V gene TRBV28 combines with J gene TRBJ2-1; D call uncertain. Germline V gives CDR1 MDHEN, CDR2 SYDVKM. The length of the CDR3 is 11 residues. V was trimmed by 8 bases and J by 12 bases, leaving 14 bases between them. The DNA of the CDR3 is TGTGCCAGCGCTCAAGTTGGAAGGCAGTTCTTC. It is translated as CASAQVGRQFF.

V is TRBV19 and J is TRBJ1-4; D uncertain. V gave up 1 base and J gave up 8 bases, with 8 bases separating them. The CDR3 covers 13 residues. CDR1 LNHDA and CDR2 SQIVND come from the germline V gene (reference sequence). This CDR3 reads CASSIAEGEKLFF. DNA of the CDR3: TGTGCCAGTAGTATAGCTGAAGGGGAAAAACTGTTTTTT.

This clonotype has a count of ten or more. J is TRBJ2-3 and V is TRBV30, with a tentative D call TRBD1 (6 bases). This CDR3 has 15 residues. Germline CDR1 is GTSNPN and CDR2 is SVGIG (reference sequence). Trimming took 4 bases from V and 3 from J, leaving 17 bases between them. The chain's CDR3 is CAWIDAGRGTDTQYF. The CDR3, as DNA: TGTGCCTGGATCGACGCTGGCAGGGGAACAGATACGCAGTATTTT.

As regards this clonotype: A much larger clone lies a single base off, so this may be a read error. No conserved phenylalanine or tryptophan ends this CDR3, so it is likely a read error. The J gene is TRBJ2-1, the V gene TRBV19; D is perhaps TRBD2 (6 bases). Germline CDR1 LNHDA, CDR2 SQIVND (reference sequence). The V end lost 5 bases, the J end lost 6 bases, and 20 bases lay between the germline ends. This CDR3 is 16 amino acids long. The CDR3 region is CASSSLLRGGSNEQFS. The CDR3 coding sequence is TGTGCCAGTAGTTCCCTCCTCCGTGGGGGGAGCAATGAGCAGTTCTCC.

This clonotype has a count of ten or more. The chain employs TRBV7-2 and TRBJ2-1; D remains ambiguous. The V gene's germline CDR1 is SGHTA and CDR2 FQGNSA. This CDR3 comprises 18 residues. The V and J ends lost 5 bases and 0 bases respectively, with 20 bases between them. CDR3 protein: CASSPLPGRISSYNEQFF. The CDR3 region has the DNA TGTGCCAGCAGCCCCCTTCCTGGGCGTATCAGCTCCTACAATGAGCAGTTCTTC.

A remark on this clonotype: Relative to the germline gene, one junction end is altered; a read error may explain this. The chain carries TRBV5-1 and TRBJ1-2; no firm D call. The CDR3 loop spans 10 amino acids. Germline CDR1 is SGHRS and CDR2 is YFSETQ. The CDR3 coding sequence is TGTGCCAGCAGCGCGACTGGAAACACCTTC. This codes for CASSATGNTF. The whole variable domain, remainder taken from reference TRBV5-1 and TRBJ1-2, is KAGVTQTPRYLIKTRGQQVTLSCSPISGHRSVSWYQQTPGQGLQFLFEYFSETQRNKGNFPGRFSGRQFSNSRSEMNVSTLELGDSALYLCASSATGNTFGSGTRLTVV.

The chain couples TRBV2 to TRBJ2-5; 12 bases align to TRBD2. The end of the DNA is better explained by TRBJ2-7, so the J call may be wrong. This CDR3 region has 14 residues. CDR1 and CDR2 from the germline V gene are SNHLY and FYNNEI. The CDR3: CASSDLAGGREQYF. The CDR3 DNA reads TGTGCCAGCAGTGACCTAGCGGGGGGGCGCGAGCAGTACTTC.

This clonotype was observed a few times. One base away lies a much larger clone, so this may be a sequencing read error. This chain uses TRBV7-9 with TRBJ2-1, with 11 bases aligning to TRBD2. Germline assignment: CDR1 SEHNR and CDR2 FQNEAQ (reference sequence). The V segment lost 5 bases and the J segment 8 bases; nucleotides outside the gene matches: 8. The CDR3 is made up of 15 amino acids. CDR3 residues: CASSLLAGGYDEQFF. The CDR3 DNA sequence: TGTGCCAGCAGCCTCCTAGCGGGAGGATACGATGAGCAGTTCTTC.

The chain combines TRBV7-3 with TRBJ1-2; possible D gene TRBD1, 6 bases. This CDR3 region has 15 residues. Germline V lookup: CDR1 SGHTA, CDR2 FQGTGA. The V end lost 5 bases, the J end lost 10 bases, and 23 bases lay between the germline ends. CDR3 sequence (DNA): TGTGCCAGCAGCCTCTCAACGGGGGCGGCGGGGGTCTACACCTTC. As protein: CASSLSTGAAGVYTF.

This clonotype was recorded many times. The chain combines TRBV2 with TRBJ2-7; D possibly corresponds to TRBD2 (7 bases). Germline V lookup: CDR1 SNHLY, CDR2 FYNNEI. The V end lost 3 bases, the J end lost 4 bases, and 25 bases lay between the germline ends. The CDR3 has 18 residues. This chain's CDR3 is CASSEGGIWGGLGYEQYF. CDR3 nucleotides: TGTGCCAGCAGTGAGGGCGGGATCTGGGGGGGGCTCGGGTACGAGCAGTACTTC.

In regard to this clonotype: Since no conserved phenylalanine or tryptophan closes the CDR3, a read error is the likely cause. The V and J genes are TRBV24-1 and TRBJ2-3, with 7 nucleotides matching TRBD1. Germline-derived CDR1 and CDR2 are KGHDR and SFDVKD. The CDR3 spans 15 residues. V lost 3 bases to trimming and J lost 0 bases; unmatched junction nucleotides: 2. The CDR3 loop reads CATSDPGQSTDTQYS. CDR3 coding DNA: TGTGCCACCAGTGATCCGGGACAGAGCACAGATACGCAGTATTCT.

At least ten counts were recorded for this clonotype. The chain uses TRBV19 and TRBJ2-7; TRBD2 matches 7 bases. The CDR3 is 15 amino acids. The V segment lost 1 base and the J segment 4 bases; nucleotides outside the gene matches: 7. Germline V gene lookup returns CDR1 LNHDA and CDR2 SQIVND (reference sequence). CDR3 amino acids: CASSIATGGDYEQYF. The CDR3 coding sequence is TGTGCCAGTAGTATAGCCACGGGAGGAGATTACGAGCAGTACTTC.

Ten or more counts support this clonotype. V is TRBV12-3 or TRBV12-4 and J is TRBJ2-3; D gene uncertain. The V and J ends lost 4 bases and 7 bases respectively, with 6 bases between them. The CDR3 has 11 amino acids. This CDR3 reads CASSYDYTQYF. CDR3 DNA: TGTGCCAGCAGTTACGATTATACGCAGTATTTT.

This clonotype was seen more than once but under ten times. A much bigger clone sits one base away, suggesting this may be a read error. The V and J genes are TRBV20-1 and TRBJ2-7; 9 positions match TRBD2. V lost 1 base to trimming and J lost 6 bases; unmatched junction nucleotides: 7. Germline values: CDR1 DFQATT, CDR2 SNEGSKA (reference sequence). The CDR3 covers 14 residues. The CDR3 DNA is TGCAGTGCTAGAGTGTCTAGCGGGGTCTCCGAGCAGTACTTC. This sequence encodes CSARVSSGVSEQYF.